The 28 T cell receptor beta chains given below trace back to one sample, sequenced in a study of patients and donors after allogeneic stem cell transplantation. TCRdb reanalysed the RT-PCR reads using MiXCR and keeps one entry per CDR3 protein. The sample consists of fewer than 200,000 distinct CDR3 sequences, approximately 28% of them appearing once. Sequencing was done on a sample of blood, either unsorted or a sorted T cell fraction (not recorded which). The source is a human donor who was either an allogeneic HSCT recipient or a stem cell or donor lymphocyte infusion donor (not recorded which). It is not recorded whose cells these are; they may come from a transplant donor.

The J gene is TRBJ2-1, the V gene TRBV20-1; 7 bases are a match to TRBD2. This CDR3 has 17 amino acids. Looked up from germline, CDR1 is DFQATT and CDR2 is SNEGSKA (reference sequence). V shed 2 bases and J 0 bases; nucleotides not matched to a gene: 10. The CDR3 is CSARPITSGTSYNEQFF. The DNA for the CDR3 is TGCAGTGCTAGACCCATCACCAGCGGGACCTCCTACAATGAGCAGTTCTTC.

V and J are TRBV12-3 or TRBV12-4 and TRBJ2-1; perhaps TRBD2 as D (6 bases). The CDR3 extends over 14 amino acids. The V gene lost 3 bases and the J gene lost 6 bases, with 12 bases spanning the gap. The CDR3 nucleotides read TGTGCCAGCAGTTTTGGGGGGAGCGCCAATGAGCAGTTCTTC. Translated, it gives CASSFGGSANEQFF.

The chain has TRBV5-1 and TRBJ2-3; TRBD2 agrees at 7 bases. V lost 4 bases and J lost 7; bases outside the gene matches: 9. Germline V CDR1 and CDR2: SGHRS, YFSETQ. CDR3 size: 14 residues. CDR3 nucleotides: TGCGCCAGCAGCGCCGGGGACTATTCACATACGCAGTATTTT. Translated, it gives CASSAGDYSHTQYF.

This sequence joins TRBV9 and TRBJ2-2, with 7 bases that match TRBD1. The CDR3 has 17 amino acids. Per germline, CDR1 SGDLS and CDR2 YYNGEE. The V segment lost 0 bases and the J segment 1 base; nucleotides outside the gene matches: 6. The CDR3 loop reads CASSVAGWTGNTGELFF. The CDR3 DNA sequence: TGTGCCAGCAGCGTAGCCGGTTGGACAGGGAACACCGGGGAGCTGTTTTTT. Full variable domain (outside the CDR3, taken from reference TRBV9 and TRBJ2-2): DSGVTQTPKHLITATGQRVTLRCSPRSGDLSVYWYQQSLDQGLQFLIQYYNGEERAKGNILERFSAQQFPDLHSELNLSSLELGDSALYFCASSVAGWTGNTGELFFGEGSRLTVL.

The chain has TRBV14 and TRBJ2-1; a weak D match, TRBD2 (5 bases). The CDR3 runs 16 residues. V was shortened by 4 bases and J by 5 bases, with 18 bases between the two germline ends. CDR1 and CDR2 from the germline V gene are SGHDN and FVKESK. CDR3 bases: TGTGCCAGCAGCCCTAGAGGGAGCCCACCTGACAATGAGCAGTTCTTC. It specifies CASSPRGSPPDNEQFF. Using reference TRBV14 and TRBJ2-1 for the parts outside the CDR3, the full variable domain is EAGVTQFPSHSVIEKGQTVTLRCDPISGHDNLYWYRRVMGKEIKFLLHFVKESKQDESGMPNNRFLAERTGGTYSTLKVQPAELEDSGVYFCASSPRGSPPDNEQFFGPGTRLTVL.

This chain connects TRBV10-3 to TRBJ2-7, with a tentative D call TRBD2 (6 bases). The CDR3 loop spans 14 amino acids. V dropped 0 bases and J dropped 3 bases, with 9 bases sitting between them. Germline values: CDR1 ENHRY, CDR2 SYGVKD. The CDR3, as DNA: TGTGCCATCAGTGAGTCAGCGGGCTACTACGAGCAGTACTTC. As protein: CAISESAGYYEQYF.

This clonotype has more than one count but fewer than ten. The chain links TRBV3-1 to TRBJ2-1; 8 positions agree with TRBD1. This CDR3 contains 13 residues. Germline-derived CDR1 and CDR2 are LGHDT and YNNKEL (reference sequence). The junction had 2 bases not matched to a gene; V was cut back by 4 bases and J by 6 bases. The CDR3 region has the DNA TGTGCCAGCAGCCGGCAGGGGGCCAATGAGCAGTTCTTC. It encodes CASSRQGANEQFF.

This clonotype has a handful of counts. The J gene is TRBJ1-2, the V gene TRBV15; D remains ambiguous. There are 14 residues in the CDR3. Germline V gene lookup returns CDR1 LNHNV and CDR2 YYDKDF (reference sequence). V lost 1 base and J 5 bases, leaving 11 bases between the germline ends. This CDR3 reads CATSRAERLYGYTF. In DNA form, the CDR3 reads TGTGCCACCAGCAGAGCCGAGCGGCTATATGGCTACACCTTC.

The rearrangement joins TRBV4-1 to TRBJ1-1; a possible D gene is TRBD1 (6 bases). Between the trimmed V and J ends, which lost 1 base and 6 bases, there was a span of 9 bases. Per germline, CDR1 MGHRA and CDR2 YSYEKL. The CDR3 totals 13 residues. The CDR3, as DNA: TGCGCCAGCAGCCAAGGAGGACAGCCTGAAGCTTTCTTT. It is translated as CASSQGGQPEAFF.

This clonotype occurred a few times. CDR3 in amino acids: CASSQAMAGLMQNEQFF. CDR3 DNA: TGTGCCAGCAGCCAAGCCATGGCGGGACTTATGCAGAATGAGCAGTTCTTC. The chain links TRBV4-2 to TRBJ2-1; weak D call: TRBD2 (6 bases). In germline, CDR1 is LGHNA, CDR2 YNFKEQ. The V and J ends lost 1 base and 7 bases respectively, with 20 bases between them. This CDR3 is built from 17 residues.

The chain combines TRBV18 with TRBJ2-7; 8 nucleotides line up with TRBD1. The ends lost 6 bases at V and 7 bases at J; junction bases unmatched: 11. Germline CDR1 reads KGHSH; CDR2 reads LQKENI. This CDR3 is 14 amino acids long. The CDR3 is CASSFGRGLREQYF. CDR3 DNA: TGTGCCAGCTCCTTCGGCAGGGGGCTTCGGGAGCAGTACTTC.

A note on this clonotype: A junction end diverges from the germline sequence, so it may reflect a read error. This chain connects TRBV12-3 or TRBV12-4 to TRBJ1-2, with a possible D match to TRBD1 (5 bases). This CDR3 is built from 15 residues. In DNA, the CDR3 is TGTGCCAGCAGTTTGGGCAGGGTCCCTAATTATGGCTACACCTTC. This translates into CASSLGRVPNYGYTF.

This clonotype has more than one count but fewer than ten. This chain connects TRBV28 to TRBJ2-7, with TRBD1 matching over 10 bases. The CDR3 totals 13 residues. J gave up 5 bases and V 4 bases, and 2 bases lay outside the gene matches. CDR1 is MDHEN, CDR2 SYDVKM, per germline. The CDR3 bases are TGTGCCAGCAGTTCAGGACAGGGGGACGAGCAGTACTTC. It encodes CASSSGQGDEQYF.

V is TRBV6-5 and J is TRBJ2-7, with TRBD2 matching over 9 bases. Germline V gene data show CDR1 as MNHEY and CDR2 as SVGAGI. The J segment lost 2 bases and the V segment lost 6 bases, leaving 8 bases of the junction unmatched. This CDR3 has 15 residues. As DNA, the CDR3 is TGTGCCAGCAGATTGAGCGGGAGGCCAGCCTACGAGCAGTACTTC. This encodes CASRLSGRPAYEQYF.

The V call is TRBV5-3, the J call TRBJ1-2; D might be TRBD1 (6 bases). TRBV5-3 is sorted into the ORF group, with uncertain function. V dropped 0 bases and J dropped 0 bases, with 12 bases sitting between them. CDR3 length: 16 residues. In DNA form, the CDR3 reads TGTGCCAGAAGCTTGGGTCGGCAGGGGACTAACTATGGCTACACCTTC. It yields the protein CARSLGRQGTNYGYTF.

The rearrangement uses TRBV4-3 and TRBJ2-7; 8 bases fit TRBD1. The CDR3 covers 16 residues. Per germline, CDR1 LGHNA and CDR2 YSLEER. Losses at the gene ends were 0 bases for V and 6 bases for J; bases not matched to a gene: 10. The CDR3 DNA follows: TGCGCCAGCAGCCAAGAGGGAGGACAGGGCTCGGGCGAGCAGTACTTC. Translating it yields CASSQEGGQGSGEQYF.

The chain has TRBV4-3 and TRBJ2-7; D gene unclear. Per the germline V gene, CDR1 is LGHNA and CDR2 is YSLEER. The CDR3 has 14 residues. V shed 0 bases and J shed 6 bases, with 12 bases lying between them. The CDR3 spells CASSQDPDLGEQYF. CDR3 DNA sequence: TGCGCCAGCAGCCAAGATCCTGACTTGGGCGAGCAGTACTTC.

The gene calls are TRBV7-6 and TRBJ2-2, with TRBD1 identical over 7 bases. The CDR3 extends over 13 amino acids. J gave up 6 bases and V 4 bases, and 2 bases lay outside the gene matches. Germline CDR1 is SGHVS and CDR2 is FNYEAQ. This CDR3 reads CASSSTGSGELFF. CDR3 in DNA: TGTGCCAGCAGCTCGACAGGGTCCGGGGAGCTGTTTTTT.

This clonotype was seen a few times. The chain couples TRBV5-1 to TRBJ2-1; D is undetermined. V lost 4 bases and J 5 bases, leaving 13 bases between the germline ends. CDR3 length: 14 amino acids. CDR1 and CDR2 from the germline V gene are SGHRS and YFSETQ. CDR3 amino acids: CASSPGQRNNEQFF. In DNA form, the CDR3 reads TGCGCCAGCAGCCCGGGCCAAAGGAACAATGAGCAGTTCTTC.

This clonotype was seen a handful of times. This chain uses TRBV4-2 with TRBJ2-5; possibly TRBD1 for D (5 bases). This CDR3 is built from 15 residues. The germline V and J ends were trimmed by 0 bases and 1 base, with 9 bases remaining between them. CDR1 and CDR2 (germline): LGHNA, YNFKEQ. In DNA form, the CDR3 reads TGTGCCAGCAGCCAAGAAGCACAGGCCCAAGAGACCCAGTACTTC. Its translation is CASSQEAQAQETQYF.

The sample holds many counts of this clonotype. J is TRBJ1-2 and V is TRBV6-5, with D unresolved. The CDR3 is 15 amino acids. Per germline, CDR1 MNHEY and CDR2 SVGAGI. With 7 bases removed from V and 2 bases from J, the gap between germline ends came to 17 bases. The CDR3 protein is CASTSLTLNNYGYTF. CDR3 in DNA: TGTGCCAGCACTAGTTTAACGCTTAACAACTATGGCTACACCTTC.

This clonotype was recorded a few times. V is TRBV3-1 and J is TRBJ1-5; unclear D gene. Germline CDR1 is LGHDT and CDR2 is YNNKEL (reference sequence). This CDR3 region has 12 residues. V was shortened by 2 bases and J by 4 bases, with 3 bases between the two germline ends. The CDR3 loop reads CASSQRNQPQHF. In nucleotides, the CDR3 is TGTGCCAGCAGCCAAAGGAATCAGCCCCAGCATTTT.

The CDR3 nucleotides read TGTGCCAGCAGCTTAGCGCACGCCCCCGTTGATACGCAGTATTTT. Translated, it gives CASSLAHAPVDTQYF. V gene TRBV7-2 combines with J gene TRBJ2-3; D not resolved. The germline gives CDR1 SGHTA, CDR2 FQGNSA. V gave up 0 bases and J gave up 6 bases, with 13 bases separating them. The CDR3 is 15 amino acids.

The V gene is TRBV6-6, the J gene TRBJ2-2; the D is unclear. Germline values: CDR1 MNHNY, CDR2 SVGAGI (reference sequence). The CDR3 spans 12 residues. The ends were cut back, 5 bases at V and 11 bases at J, with 12 bases in the middle. This CDR3 is CASSPHSYELFF. Here the CDR3 DNA reads TGTGCCAGCAGTCCCCACAGTTACGAGCTGTTTTTT.

This clonotype was seen at least ten times. J is TRBJ1-3 and V is TRBV25-1, with no clear D. CDR3 size: 13 residues. Trimming cost V 2 bases and J 3 bases, with 5 bases left between them. The germline gives CDR1 MGHDK, CDR2 SYGVNS. The CDR3 here is CASSETNGNTIYF. CDR3 DNA sequence: TGTGCCAGCAGTGAAACAAATGGAAACACCATATATTTT.

This clonotype was counted only a few times. The chain combines TRBV3-2 with TRBJ2-7. TRBV3-2 is reported as a pseudogene. This CDR3 spans 16 amino acids. The CDR3 DNA reads as TGTGCCAGCAGCCAAGCGGGCACGAACTCCGCCTACGAGCAGTACTTC. As protein: CASSQAGTNSAYEQYF.

In its sample, this clonotype was seen a few times. This chain uses TRBV12-3 or TRBV12-4 with TRBJ1-2, with TRBD1 identical over 9 bases. CDR3 length: 13 residues. Trimming removed 7 bases from V and 8 bases from J; junction bases left unmatched: 8. The CDR3 DNA is TGTGCCAGCACCAAACAGGGGGCGGGCGGCTACACCTTC. Its protein product is CASTKQGAGGYTF.

The chain employs TRBV6-5 and TRBJ2-7; D not certain. The CDR3 spans 13 residues. The V and J ends lost 2 bases and 2 bases respectively, with 7 bases between them. CDR1 and CDR2 from the germline V gene are MNHEY and SVGAGI. CDR3 bases: TGTGCCAGCAGTTACACAGCCACCTACGAGCAGTACTTC. Encoded protein: CASSYTATYEQYF.